Listed below are T cell receptor beta chains from one sample, sequenced in a study of Ad26.COV2.S vaccination and SARS-CoV-2 variants. Clones were read by immunoSEQ multiplex PCR, and TCRdb kept only the in-frame ones, dropping some. The sample shows approximately 350,000 clones, around 90% of them seen only once. The sample here was peripheral blood, taken in a trial of Ad26.COV2.S vaccine versus placebo. The receptors come from a person between 18 and 65 years old who received the Ad26.COV2.S COVID-19 vaccine or a placebo. The conserved cysteine and the conserved F or W are not part of the CDR3 here. Size is omitted from some rows. Given values are once, few, many or a class for expanded clones.

v_gene: TRBV3-1/TRBV3-2
abundance: once
CDR3aa: ASSSSPGPSYGYT

v_gene: TRBV7-3
abundance: .
CDR3aa: ASSRQGSTEAF

v_gene: TRBV19
abundance: .
CDR3aa: ASSPGTGLEQY

v_gene: TRBV12-5
abundance: .
CDR3aa: ASGLPSRDSKNIQY

v_gene: TRBV20-1
abundance: .
CDR3aa: SARGAYEQY

v_gene: TRBV4-1
abundance: .
CDR3aa: ASSQAKALEGKLF

v_gene: TRBV9
abundance: .
CDR3aa: ASSVRTGDSPLH

v_gene: TRBV19
abundance: .
CDR3aa: ASSTALNTGELF

v_gene: TRBV9
abundance: .
CDR3aa: ASSVELAGGWETQY

v_gene: TRBV12-3/TRBV12-4
abundance: .
CDR3aa: ASSLVRDYEQY

v_gene: TRBV28
abundance: once
CDR3aa: ASSYRTGRAF

v_gene: TRBV7-6
abundance: .
CDR3aa: ASSLSGRSKGGELF

v_gene: TRBV3-1/TRBV3-2
abundance: .
CDR3aa: ASSQGLAGGAYNEQF

v_gene: TRBV7-9
abundance: .
CDR3aa: ASSLDQGQGGRAAPLH

v_gene: TRBV27
abundance: .
CDR3aa: ASSLSVQGARGYT

v_gene: TRBV19
abundance: .
CDR3aa: ASISRGVTEAF

v_gene: TRBV5-4
abundance: .
CDR3aa: ASSVSGGGTDTQY

v_gene: TRBV4-1
abundance: .
CDR3aa: ASSQIRRDGELF

v_gene: TRBV5-1
abundance: .
CDR3aa: ASSTKYTGSYNSPLH

v_gene: TRBV25-1
abundance: .
CDR3aa: ASSEFARAGSGGYT

v_gene: TRBV19
abundance: .
CDR3aa: ASTNRGRAEAF

v_gene: TRBV10-2
abundance: .
CDR3aa: ASSYGQQNTEAF

v_gene: TRBV30
abundance: .
CDR3aa: AWSRSGVHRTDTQY

v_gene: TRBV7-6
abundance: .
CDR3aa: ASSGGDRSSYEQY

v_gene: TRBV11-1
abundance: once
CDR3aa: ASSPTGRGTTEAF

v_gene: TRBV5-4
abundance: .
CDR3aa: ASSPGLAGGSGANVLT

v_gene: TRBV27
abundance: few
CDR3aa: ASSFGQGAGELF

v_gene: TRBV7-6
abundance: .
CDR3aa: ASSLAVGTGTDTQY

v_gene: TRBV4-1
abundance: few
CDR3aa: ASSQEPDRGYEQY

v_gene: TRBV7-9
abundance: .
CDR3aa: ASNVGGVSKNIQY

v_gene: TRBV19
abundance: .
CDR3aa: ASSQPGQGNYGYT